This TCR beta chain was obtained from a study of radiation and T cells in renal cell carcinoma. Study background: Nephrectomy followed 15 Gy stereotactic body radiation by 4 weeks.

The CDR3 is made up of 15 amino acids. Per the germline V gene, CDR1 is ENHRY and CDR2 is SYGVKD. The V segment lost 4 bases and the J segment 3 bases; nucleotides outside the gene matches: 1. The time point was: baseline pretreatment blood. Indicated treatment: 15 Gy SBRT to primary tumor, nephrectomy 4 weeks later. The tumor was a clear cell renal cell carcinoma. To note about this clone: Antigen unknown.

Profiling relied on immunoSEQ multiplex PCR, and the TCRdb table lists in-frame clones only, not all of them. The table lists about 140,000 clones, roughly 85% of them singletons. General observations from the study: Baseline intratumoral clonotype presence is unknown without pretreatment biopsies. From baseline, blood top tumor clonotypes peaked at 2 weeks post-radiation.

This chain uses TRBV10-3 with TRBJ2-7, with TRBD2 matching over 15 bases. Sequencing was performed on blood, taken from a patient whose treatment included radiotherapy and nephrectomy. This clonotype was obtained from a woman aged 45-60 years with renal cell carcinoma. CDR3 in amino acids: CAISAGLAGGYEQYF. In DNA form, the CDR3 reads TGTGCCATCAGTGCGGGACTAGCGGGGGGCTACGAGCAGTACTTC.